Below, 2 T cell receptor beta chains from the same sample are listed, as sequenced in a study of blood T cells in healthy people across ages. Next came a second PCR, run for about 6 to 11 cycles, which used a sample-barcoded 5' primer along with a J-beta primer mix. TCRdb reprocessed the 5' RACE reads with MiXCR, giving one entry per CDR3 protein. Of about 730,000 distinct CDR3 sequences in the sample, 43% were seen once. Source material: blood. These receptor sequences come from a woman aged 60-75 years in good health.

This chain connects TRBV6-5 to TRBJ2-7; maybe TRBD1 (5 bases). Trimming stripped 5 bases from V and 5 bases from J, with 10 bases between. There are 12 residues in the CDR3. From germline, CDR1 is MNHEY and CDR2 SVGAGI. CDR3 bases: TGTGCCAGCAGTAACAGGATCCACGAGCAGTACTTC. It translates to CASSNRIHEQYF.

The chain couples TRBV20-1 to TRBJ2-1, with 10 positions matching TRBD2. Germline V gives CDR1 DFQATT, CDR2 SNEGSKA (reference sequence). This CDR3 spans 18 amino acids. The trim removed 2 bases at V and 6 bases at J, leaving 16 bases unmatched. The CDR3 reads CSARTLWAIAGGSNEQFF. CDR3 in DNA: TGCAGTGCTAGAACCCTATGGGCGATAGCGGGGGGAAGCAATGAGCAGTTCTTC.